One sample yielded the 6 T cell receptor beta chains listed below, sequenced in a study of T cells expressing NK-cell markers. Following a re-call of the 5' RACE reads, TCRdb has one entry per CDR3 protein and lacks DNA. The sample has approximately 550,000 distinct CDR3 sequences; the top ten hold approximately 3.6%. The source material was blood T cells: a sorted CD56 or NKG2C T cell subset, CD4+ or CD8+ T cells, or bulk PBMC T cells (not recorded which). The receptors were sampled from a man younger than 30 in good health.

This rearrangement joins TRBV24-1 to TRBJ2-3; TCRdb indicates TRBD2, and absent DNA this call remains unverified. CDR3 length: 14 residues. Per the germline V gene, CDR1 is KGHDR and CDR2 is SFDVKD. CDR3 sequence: CATSEGTYTDTQYF.

V gene TRBV9 combines with J gene TRBJ2-5; no DNA is available, so the TRBD1 call from TCRdb remains unchecked. Germline CDR1 SGDLS, CDR2 YYNGEE. The CDR3 loop spans 15 amino acids. The CDR3 protein is CASSVGTGEVETQYF.

The chain joins TRBV5-1 to TRBJ2-7; no DNA is available, so the TRBD1 call from TCRdb remains unchecked. The germline gives CDR1 SGHRS, CDR2 YFSETQ. The CDR3 contains 16 residues. The CDR3 region is CASSRIAGGDSYEQYF. Full variable domain (remainder filled in from reference TRBV5-1 and TRBJ2-7): KAGVTQTPRYLIKTRGQQVTLSCSPISGHRSVSWYQQTPGQGLQFLFEYFSETQRNKGNFPGRFSGRQFSNSRSEMNVSTLELGDSALYLCASSRIAGGDSYEQYFGPGTRLTVT.

This sequence joins TRBV20-1 and TRBJ2-1; TCRdb selects TRBD1, and the lack of DNA leaves this call unchecked. The CDR3 totals 15 residues. The germline gives CDR1 DFQATT, CDR2 SNEGSKA (reference sequence). CDR3 sequence: CSANPYGGESNEQFF.

This sequence joins TRBV7-2 and TRBJ2-3. CDR3 length: 12 amino acids. Germline V gives CDR1 SGHTA, CDR2 FQGNSA. CDR3 residues: CASSALTDTQYF.

The rearrangement uses TRBV6-5 and TRBJ2-1; TCRdb's D call, TRBD1, is unchecked because there is no DNA. Germline values: CDR1 MNHEY, CDR2 SVGAGI. There are 16 residues in the CDR3. CDR3: CASSFTGIRSPNEQFF.